The 14 T cell receptor beta chains below come from one sample, sequenced in a study of T cell responses to AZD1222 COVID-19 vaccine. Using immunoSEQ multiplex PCR, the repertoire was profiled, and TCRdb retains in-frame clones only, with some absent. Found here are about 85,000 clones, roughly 89% of them singletons; the top ten hold over 2%. The specimen was peripheral blood, collected on day 0 of AZD1222 vaccination. The origin of the receptors is an adult in good health.

The chain links TRBV6-5 to TRBJ1-4; 10 bases fit TRBD1. CDR3 size: 15 residues. V shed 2 bases and J 7 bases; nucleotides not matched to a gene: 4. CDR1 is MNHEY, CDR2 SVGAGI, per germline. CDR3: CASSYTDRGREKLFF. Here the CDR3 DNA reads TGTGCCAGCAGTTACACCGACAGGGGGCGTGAAAAACTGTTTTTT.

This clone turned up a few times. The chain joins TRBV19 to TRBJ1-5; the D is unclear. V lost 3 bases and J lost 2, with 2 bases in between. Germline CDR1 LNHDA, CDR2 SQIVND (reference sequence). CDR3 length equals 12 residues. The CDR3 protein is CASSMGNQPQHF. In nucleotides, the CDR3 is TGTGCCAGTAGTATGGGCAATCAGCCCCAGCATTTT.

The CDR3 reads CSAHYQRSWETQYF. DNA of the CDR3: TGCAGCGCTCATTATCAGCGGAGTTGGGAGACCCAGTACTTC. This rearrangement joins TRBV29-1 to TRBJ2-5; TRBD2 might be the D (5 bases). Germline CDR1 reads SQVTM; CDR2 reads ANQGSEA. The CDR3 extends over 14 amino acids. V gave up 7 bases and J gave up 5 bases, with 20 bases separating them.

This clone has a single count. The V gene is TRBV6-5, the J gene TRBJ2-5; D tentatively fits TRBD1 or TRBD2 (5 bases each). In germline, CDR1 is MNHEY, CDR2 SVGAGI. The CDR3 contains 13 residues. V lost 7 bases, J lost 4 bases, and 13 bases lay in between. CDR3 sequence reads: CASTNSGGETQYF. CDR3 bases: TGTGCCAGCACTAACAGTGGGGGAGAGACCCAGTACTTC.

The chain joins TRBV19 to TRBJ1-2; 11 bases are shared with TRBD1. CDR3 size: 12 residues. Germline CDR1 and CDR2: LNHDA and SQIVND (reference sequence). Germline trimming cut 7 bases from V and 8 bases from J; bases unmatched to any gene: 3. The CDR3 nucleotides are TGTGCCAGTACCCGGACAGGGGGCGGCTACACCTTC. This gives the protein CASTRTGGGYTF.

This chain connects TRBV28 to TRBJ1-2; D unresolved. The CDR3 totals 11 residues. Trimming left V 4 bases short and J 8 bases short, with 8 bases between. CDR1 and CDR2 (germline): MDHEN, SYDVKM. In DNA, the CDR3 is TGTGCCAGCAGTTCGAACTCCGGCTACACCTTC. Its protein product is CASSSNSGYTF.

The chain carries TRBV3-1 (or the pseudogene TRBV3-2) and TRBJ1-2; no reliable D call. V was cut by 0 bases and J by 3 bases, with 8 bases left in between. Germline V CDR1 and CDR2: LGHDT, YNNKEL (reference sequence). The CDR3 totals 14 residues. In DNA, the CDR3 is TGTGCCAGCAGCCAAGATCCGAGTGACTATGGCTACACCTTC. Protein product: CASSQDPSDYGYTF.

This chain connects TRBV15 to TRBJ2-1, with no clear D. V was clipped by 4 bases and J by 5 bases, with 15 bases between them. The CDR3 contains 15 residues. CDR1 LNHNV and CDR2 YYDKDF come from the germline V gene (reference sequence). This chain's CDR3 is CATSTPVAPNNEQFF. CDR3 nucleotide sequence: TGTGCCACCAGCACCCCGGTAGCCCCCAACAATGAGCAGTTCTTC.

The sample holds one count of this clone. CDR3 bases: TGTGCCAGCAGCCCGGGACAGACAAAGAGTTCGGCTGAAGCTTTCTTT. This codes for CASSPGQTKSSAEAFF. The V gene is TRBV5-4, the J gene TRBJ1-1, with 7 bases that match TRBD1. Looked up from germline, CDR1 is SGHNT and CDR2 is YYREEE (reference sequence). Trimming at V came to 4 bases and at J to 6 bases, leaving 15 bases not matched to a gene. CDR3 length: 16 amino acids.

The J gene is TRBJ2-7, the V gene TRBV5-6, with 13 bases fitting TRBD2. The CDR3 spans 14 residues. Germline lookup yields CDR1 SGHDT and CDR2 YYEEEE. After removal of 3 bases from V and 6 bases from J, the junction contained 3 bases not matched to a gene. CDR3 in DNA: TGTGCCAGCAGCTCGGGACTAGCGGGACTCGAGCAGTACTTC. Translation gives CASSSGLAGLEQYF.

V usage is TRBV30 and J usage is TRBJ2-1, with a possible D match to TRBD2 (5 bases). This CDR3 is 13 amino acids long. Trimming pared 0 bases from V and 6 bases from J, leaving 9 bases between. CDR1 and CDR2 (germline): GTSNPN, SVGIG (reference sequence). The CDR3 DNA reads TGTGCCTGGAGTGTACGGCTAGCCAATGAGCAGTTCTTC. Residues: CAWSVRLANEQFF. Using reference TRBV30 and TRBJ2-1 for the parts outside the CDR3, the full variable domain is SQTIHQWPATLVQPVGSPLSLECTVEGTSNPNLYWYRQAAGRGLQLLFYSVGIGQISSEVPQNLSASRPQDRQFILSSKKLLLSDSGFYLCAWSVRLANEQFFGPGTRLTVL.

The J gene is TRBJ2-7, the V gene TRBV7-2; the match to TRBD1 covers 7 bases. After removal of 3 bases from V and 2 bases from J, the junction contained 7 bases not matched to a gene. The CDR3 spans 15 residues. From germline, CDR1 is SGHTA and CDR2 FQGNSA. CDR3 region: CASSFRQGPTYEQYF. The CDR3 coding sequence is TGTGCCAGCAGCTTCAGACAGGGACCAACCTACGAGCAGTACTTC.

The chain is built from TRBV7-2 and TRBJ2-3, with D perhaps TRBD1 or TRBD2 (5 bases each). This CDR3 has 15 residues. V lost 3 bases, J lost 3 bases, and 13 bases lay in between. Germline loops: CDR1 SGHTA, CDR2 FQGNSA. CDR3 DNA: TGTGCCAGCAGCTTTTCGGGACCCAAGACAGATACGCAGTATTTT. It specifies CASSFSGPKTDTQYF.

The sample holds one count of this clone. The chain is built from TRBV19 and TRBJ2-7; D is undetermined. Germline V lookup: CDR1 LNHDA, CDR2 SQIVND (reference sequence). There are 15 residues in the CDR3. V lost 7 bases, J lost 0 bases, and 16 bases lay in between. Written as DNA, the CDR3 is TGTGCCAGTACTCGGAATAGTGGTACCTCCTACGAGCAGTACTTC. It codes for CASTRNSGTSYEQYF.